These T cell receptor beta chains were read from a single sample in a study of metastatic and nonmetastatic thyroid tumors. Using MiXCR, TCRdb re-called clones from the PCR reads. This table holds tens of thousands of clones, approximately 20% found once. Sequenced input: blood. All receptors derive from a female donor with papillary thyroid cancer or a benign thyroid nodule (not recorded which). Some clones in this sample may be carry-over from other donors' samples. The CDR3 runs from the conserved cysteine through the conserved F or W. The order of the fields is V gene, J gene, clone size, D gene, CDR3 protein, CDR3 DNA. A D gene is named only where the DNA matches it firmly. Only part of the rows carry a size: once, few, many, or a class if the clone is expanded.

TRBV5-6	TRBJ1-1	-	-	CASSSGNTEAFF	TGTGCCAGCAGCTCCGGGAACACTGAAGCTTTCTTT
TRBV2	TRBJ2-1	few	TRBD2	CARDASGDFNEQFF	TGTGCCAGAGATGCTAGCGGGGACTTCAATGAGCAGTTCTTC
TRBV18	TRBJ1-2	medium-sized	-	CASSPDVENTF	TGTGCCAGCTCACCAGATGTGGAAAACACCTTC
TRBV6-2/TRBV6-3	TRBJ2-5	-	TRBD1	CASSLGTGSQYF	TGTGCCAGCAGTTTGGGGACAGGATCCCAGTACTTC
TRBV2	TRBJ1-5	many	TRBD1	CASSEALGTGRKPQHF	TGTGCCAGCAGTGAAGCGCTTGGGACAGGTAGGAAGCCCCAGCATTTT
TRBV5-1	TRBJ1-5	many	-	CASSRTLDQPQHF	TGCGCCAGCAGCCGGACACTGGATCAGCCCCAGCATTTT
TRBV5-6	TRBJ2-7	many	-	CASSLAQSYEQYF	TGTGCCAGCAGCTTGGCCCAGTCCTACGAGCAGTACTTC
TRBV27	TRBJ2-3	few	-	CASIFAGAGSDTQYF	TGTGCCAGCATTTTCGCGGGGGCGGGATCAGATACGCAGTATTTT
TRBV7-6	TRBJ2-3	-	-	CASSQGDTQYF	TGTGCCAGCAGCCAGGGAGATACGCAGTATTTT
TRBV7-9	TRBJ2-2	many	-	CASSLPSRGELFF	TGTGCCAGCAGCTTACCCTCCAGGGGGGAGCTGTTTTTT